This is a list of T cell receptor beta chains from one sample in a study of blood T cell repertoires in COVID-19. Assay used: immunoSEQ multiplex PCR; TCRdb lists only in-frame clones, some missing. The data hold about 100,000 clones, with about 80% observed a single time. The sample consisted of peripheral blood. The origin of the receptors is a woman between 65 and 79 years old with acute or convalescent COVID-19. Both conserved end residues are part of each CDR3. The order of the fields is V gene, D gene, J gene, clone size, CDR3 protein, CDR3 DNA. A D gene is named only where the DNA matches it firmly. Clone size, where shown, is once, few, many, or a class for clones that have expanded.

v_gene: TRBV5-5
d_gene: .
j_gene: TRBJ1-4
abundance: once
CDR3aa: CASSLRQTYEKLFF
CDR3nt: TGTGCCAGCAGCTTGCGACAGACTTATGAAAAACTGTTTTTT

v_gene: TRBV7-8
d_gene: .
j_gene: TRBJ1-3
abundance: few
CDR3aa: CASSPQQGLAGNTIYF
CDR3nt: TGTGCCAGCAGCCCCCAACAGGGTCTTGCTGGAAACACCATATATTTT

v_gene: TRBV6-1
d_gene: .
j_gene: TRBJ2-1
abundance: .
CDR3aa: CASSDHISGDEQFF
CDR3nt: TGTGCCAGCAGTGATCATATTAGCGGCGATGAGCAGTTCTTC

v_gene: TRBV14
d_gene: .
j_gene: TRBJ2-6
abundance: .
CDR3aa: CASSDRVSGANVLTF
CDR3nt: TGTGCCAGCAGCGATCGCGTCTCTGGGGCCAACGTCCTGACTTTC

v_gene: TRBV28
d_gene: .
j_gene: TRBJ1-2
abundance: .
CDR3aa: CASTGAGATYGYTF
CDR3nt: TGTGCCAGCACTGGGGCAGGCGCAACCTATGGCTACACCTTC

v_gene: TRBV5-5
d_gene: TRBD1
j_gene: TRBJ2-4
abundance: .
CDR3aa: CASSPDRVGAKNIQYF
CDR3nt: TGTGCCAGCAGCCCAGACAGGGTGGGGGCCAAAAACATTCAGTACTTC

v_gene: TRBV4-3
d_gene: .
j_gene: TRBJ2-2
abundance: .
CDR3aa: CASSQVGLPGELFF
CDR3nt: TGCGCCAGCAGCCAAGTGGGGCTGCCCGGGGAGCTGTTTTTT

v_gene: TRBV3-1/TRBV3-2
d_gene: TRBD1
j_gene: TRBJ1-3
abundance: .
CDR3aa: CASSHFTGTGLGNTIYF
CDR3nt: TGTGCCAGCAGCCATTTTACTGGGACAGGGTTAGGAAACACCATATATTTT

v_gene: TRBV19
d_gene: .
j_gene: TRBJ1-2
abundance: .
CDR3aa: CASSIDRGYGYTF
CDR3nt: TGTGCCAGTAGTATAGATCGAGGATATGGCTACACCTTC

v_gene: TRBV5-1
d_gene: TRBD2
j_gene: TRBJ2-1
abundance: few
CDR3aa: CASSATSGGTNEQFF
CDR3nt: TGCGCCAGCAGCGCGACTAGCGGGGGAACCAATGAGCAGTTCTTC

v_gene: TRBV3-1/TRBV3-2
d_gene: .
j_gene: TRBJ1-1
abundance: .
CDR3aa: CASSHLTVNTEAFF
CDR3nt: TGTGCCAGCAGCCATCTTACAGTGAACACTGAAGCTTTCTTT

v_gene: TRBV19
d_gene: .
j_gene: TRBJ2-5
abundance: once
CDR3aa: CASSRQVEETQYF
CDR3nt: TGTGCCAGTAGTCGACAGGTAGAAGAGACCCAGTACTTC

v_gene: TRBV3-1/TRBV3-2
d_gene: .
j_gene: TRBJ1-1
abundance: .
CDR3aa: CASSQGQGITEAFF
CDR3nt: TGTGCCAGCAGCCAAGGTCAGGGCATCACTGAAGCTTTCTTT

v_gene: TRBV30
d_gene: .
j_gene: TRBJ1-1
abundance: .
CDR3aa: CAWSGTIEAFF
CDR3nt: TGTGCCTGGAGTGGGACTATTGAAGCTTTCTTT

v_gene: TRBV5-1
d_gene: .
j_gene: TRBJ1-3
abundance: .
CDR3aa: CASSLTGGLGNTIYF
CDR3nt: TGCGCCAGCAGCTTGACAGGTGGACTAGGAAACACCATATATTTT

v_gene: TRBV7-9
d_gene: TRBD2
j_gene: TRBJ2-1
abundance: .
CDR3aa: CASSTSGGNEQFF
CDR3nt: TGTGCCAGCAGCACATCCGGGGGGAATGAGCAGTTCTTC

v_gene: TRBV6-4
d_gene: .
j_gene: TRBJ1-2
abundance: .
CDR3aa: CASSQSPDRSSGYTF
CDR3nt: TGTGCCAGCAGTCAATCCCCAGACAGGTCCTCCGGCTACACCTTC

v_gene: TRBV3-1/TRBV3-2
d_gene: .
j_gene: TRBJ1-3
abundance: .
CDR3aa: CASSQGLGPSGNTIYF
CDR3nt: TGTGCCAGCAGCCAAGGACTAGGGCCCTCTGGAAACACCATATATTTT

v_gene: TRBV14
d_gene: .
j_gene: TRBJ1-6
abundance: few
CDR3aa: CASSQERTGNSPLHF
CDR3nt: TGTGCCAGCAGCCAAGAGAGGACGGGGAATTCACCCCTCCACTTT

v_gene: TRBV27
d_gene: .
j_gene: TRBJ1-1
abundance: few
CDR3aa: CASKLRGPNTEAFF
CDR3nt: TGTGCCAGCAAGCTTCGGGGTCCGAACACTGAAGCTTTCTTT

v_gene: TRBV7-8
d_gene: .
j_gene: TRBJ2-2
abundance: .
CDR3aa: CASSFGASTGELFF
CDR3nt: TGTGCCAGCAGCTTTGGGGCGAGTACCGGGGAGCTGTTTTTT

v_gene: TRBV5-1
d_gene: .
j_gene: TRBJ2-3
abundance: .
CDR3aa: CASSSGGTDTQYF
CDR3nt: TGCGCCAGCAGTTCGGGGGGCACAGATACGCAGTATTTT

v_gene: TRBV7-8
d_gene: .
j_gene: TRBJ1-3
abundance: once
CDR3aa: CASSRGRAMNGNTIYF
CDR3nt: TGTGCCAGCAGCCGAGGCAGGGCCATGAATGGAAACACCATATATTTT

v_gene: TRBV19
d_gene: .
j_gene: TRBJ2-2
abundance: .
CDR3aa: CASQGTGELFF
CDR3nt: TGTGCCAGCCAGGGCACCGGGGAGCTGTTTTTT

v_gene: TRBV20-1
d_gene: TRBD2
j_gene: TRBJ2-5
abundance: .
CDR3aa: CSASWGGETQYF
CDR3nt: TGCAGTGCTAGTTGGGGGGGAGAGACCCAGTACTTC

v_gene: TRBV25-1
d_gene: .
j_gene: TRBJ1-6
abundance: .
CDR3aa: CASRPGQIGSSYNSPLHF
CDR3nt: TGTGCCAGCAGACCCGGACAGATTGGGAGCTCCTATAATTCACCCCTCCACTTT

v_gene: TRBV6-4
d_gene: .
j_gene: TRBJ2-7
abundance: .
CDR3aa: CASSDSGGEQYF
CDR3nt: TGTGCCAGCAGTGACTCAGGGGGCGAGCAGTACTTC